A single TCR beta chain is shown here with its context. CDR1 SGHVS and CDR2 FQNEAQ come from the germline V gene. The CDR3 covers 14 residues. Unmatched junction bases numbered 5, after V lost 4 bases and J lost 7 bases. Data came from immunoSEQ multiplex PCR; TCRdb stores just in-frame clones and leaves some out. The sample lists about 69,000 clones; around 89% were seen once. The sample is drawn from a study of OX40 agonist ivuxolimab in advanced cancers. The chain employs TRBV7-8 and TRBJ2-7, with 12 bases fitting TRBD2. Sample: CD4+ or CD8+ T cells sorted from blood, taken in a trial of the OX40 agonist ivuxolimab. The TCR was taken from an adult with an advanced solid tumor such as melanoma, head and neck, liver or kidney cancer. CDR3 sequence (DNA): TGTGCCAGCAGCTCCGGACTAGCGGGACTTGAGCAGTACTTC. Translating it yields CASSSGLAGLEQYF.